This T cell receptor beta chain was retrieved from a study of T cell responses to AZD1222 COVID-19 vaccine. Data came from immunoSEQ multiplex PCR; TCRdb stores just in-frame clones and leaves some out. Here the sample spans tens of thousands of clones, around 89% being singletons. General study results and limits: Repertoires were obtained solely post-peak T cell response. A mostly white British donor set with more females was recruited, and clonal diversity was possibly underestimated. Among vaccine-associated CD4 TCRs, coverage spanned spike, with dominance at 160-218 and 743-854.

The germline gives CDR1 MDHEN, CDR2 SYDVKM. V dropped 7 bases and J dropped 6 bases, with 10 bases sitting between them. The CDR3 runs to 12 residues. As regards this clone: The target antigen is unknown.

Pooling covered second doses at about 4 or about 12 weeks. This clonotype originated in an adult who received the AZD1222 COVID-19 vaccine. The chain links TRBV28 to TRBJ2-1; either TRBD1 or TRBD2 may fit D (5 bases each). The sample here was peripheral blood, taken 28 days after the second AZD1222 dose. The CDR3 reads CASNRDGNEQFF. The CDR3, as DNA: TGTGCCAGCAATAGGGACGGCAATGAGCAGTTCTTC.